This paragraph covers one T cell receptor beta chain sequence. Its cognate antigen has yet to be identified. No base quality information exists; no much larger clone differs at one position. The approximately 39 donors, aged about 6 to 95 years, were systemically healthy Caucasian individuals from Russia. Each donor gave ten milliliters of peripheral blood, collected into EDTA-treated Vacutainer tubes. Ficoll-Paque density-gradient centrifugation was used to isolate PBMCs, with at least 7 million per sample. Total RNA, at least 6 micrograms per sample, was extracted from PBMCs with Trizol reagent. For every donor, flow cytometry on a PBMC aliquot measured the percentage of naive CD45RAhigh/CD27high T cells. V loses 0 bases of germline sequence and J loses 12 bases, and the interval between the two ends is 18 bases. CDR1 and CDR2 are read off the germline V gene as SGHVS and FQNEAQ. The CDR3 has 15 amino acids, counting the end cysteine and phenylalanine. The kept DNA is CDR3 alone, 45 bases in frame from the first base.

Libraries came from 5' RACE. The sequencer listed for this sample is Illumina HiSeq 2500. The second PCR ran for roughly 7 to 12 cycles and used a J-beta primer mix along with a sample-barcoded 5' primer. Each TCR beta cDNA molecule received a unique molecular identifier from a template-switch 5' adaptor carrying 12 random nucleotides. Each sample yielded at least 3 million CDR3-containing paired-end reads. First-strand cDNA synthesis was performed from all RNA using the Mint cDNA synthesis kit, with priming by a TRBC-specific oligonucleotide. All cDNA was treated with uracil-DNA glycosylase and then went through a first 18-cycle PCR with the universal primers M1SS and BC2_uni_R. Processing in the source paper ran as follows. Normalization of each sample was performed by random selection of 1 million high-quality reads, each carrying a distinct molecular identifier. Reads sharing molecular identifiers were discarded rather than binned into consensus sequences. CDR3 identification, clonotype clustering and error correction used MiTCR with a Q25 quality threshold and the strictest error-elimination algorithm. A nonparametric unseen species model using Euler transformation provided a lower-bound estimate of total TCR beta diversity. The public reads were reanalyzed by TCRdb: fastp trimming at Q25, MiXCR alignment, in-frame beta chains only. Entries that share a CDR3 protein sequence are merged under the most common genes and DNA. What appears here as the V and J calls and clone size reflects TCRdb's work, not the paper's. This sample has about 1.4 million distinct CDR3 sequences in its table, and roughly 59% of those were observed once. The top ten clonotypes cover 6.7% of the sample.

This entry belongs to a study of blood T cells in healthy people across ages (dated by TCRdb to about 2015). With regard to the full study: In model experiments, roughly one uniquely barcoded TCR beta cDNA molecule per two T cells was captured by template switching. To track age-related changes in TCR beta repertoire diversity, the study relied on deep sequencing normalized with unique cDNA molecular identifiers. Four age groups were formed from the donors: young (average about 17 years), middle-aged (around 37), aged (62) and long-lived (82). Donors of different ages were randomly distributed across sequencing lanes to avoid experimental bias. Two additional independent replicas of 1 million unique cDNA reads from the same blood draw were analyzed for two donors (one aged 18 to 29 and one aged 80 or older).

Findings and caveats that apply to the study as a whole: The CMV infection status of donors was not known, potentially confounding age-related changes in expanded clonotypes. Because profiling used bulk unsorted PBMCs, naive and antigen-experienced compartments could not be compared conclusively. Estimates of total diversity based on one million sequenced T cells were regarded as lower bounds and as underestimates. Observed TCR beta diversity per million T cells fell roughly linearly with age, and a significant reduction was already apparent by age around 44. There was a strong correlation between observed TCR beta diversity and the percentage of naive T cells measured by flow cytometry. Compared with the aged group, more naive CD4+ T cells, fewer expanded clones and increased TCR diversity were shown by the long-lived group, suggesting age selection.

The sample consisted of blood. The chain employs TRBV7-8 and TRBJ1-5; the D gene assignment is ambiguous. This TCR was sampled from a man between 18 and 35 years old in good health. DNA sequence: TGTGCCAGCAGCTTAGCGTCTCAGATAAACATGAACCAGCATTTT. Translated, this gives CASSLASQINMNQHF.